Listed here is a single T cell receptor beta chain. Trimming pared 4 bases from V and 0 bases from J, leaving 6 bases between. CDR3 length: 13 amino acids. The V gene's germline CDR1 is SGHRS and CDR2 YFSETQ. Generated by immunoSEQ multiplex PCR, the TCRdb table keeps only in-frame clones and is missing some. The table has around 250,000 clones, around 90% seen once. These data originate in a study of blood T cell repertoires in COVID-19. Study-level information: In each case, the material was cDNA or gDNA derived from T cells, B-cell-depleted T cells, or PBMCs.

Everyone who took part was about 18 to 90 years old, and they came from 20 to 25 US areas. Each participant's cohort was designated according to participant-reported clinical history. People in the exposed group encountered a COVID-19 case within 2 weeks before entering the study. The sequenced sample consisted of PBMCs or T cells enriched from blood (not recorded which). This sequence originates from a woman aged 40 to 50 who had been exposed to COVID-19. The chain recombines TRBV5-1 with TRBJ2-3; D is perhaps TRBD1 (5 bases). The CDR3 protein is CASSRGSTDTQYF. The CDR3 nucleotides read TGCGCCAGCAGCAGGGGTAGCACAGATACGCAGTATTTT.